This TCR beta chain was captured in a study of naive and memory T cell subsets. Overall study results and limits: The RNA method is potentially sensitive to activation and differentiation changes.

This clonotype occurred a few times. Its target is not known. V lost 0 bases, J lost 6 bases, and 17 bases lay in between. There are 17 residues in the CDR3. Looked up from germline, CDR1 is MNHEY and CDR2 is SMNVEV (reference sequence). Four PCR rounds used nested alpha and beta constant region primers plus the SP2 primer. Using its own MiXCR run on the 5' RACE reads, TCRdb lists one record per CDR3 protein. The table lists around 56,000 distinct CDR3 sequences, around 8% of them singletons. An oligonucleotide containing a UMI was ligated to the 3' end of TCR cDNA. Unsorted total RNA, about 1 to 1000 ng, was DNase treated before reverse transcription.

J is TRBJ2-2 and V is TRBV27; D is possibly TRBD2 (7 bases). This TCR was recovered from a female donor in good health. CDR3 sequence: CASSLSLVGGAPGELFF. In DNA form, the CDR3 reads TGTGCCAGCAGTTTATCCCTCGTTGGGGGGGCCCCCGGGGAGCTGTTTTTT.